These T cell receptor beta chains were read from a single sample in a study of shared clonotypes between healthy human individuals. Profiled with immunoSEQ multiplex PCR; TCRdb holds only in-frame clones, not every one. This table holds about 2.1 million clones, roughly 95% found once. Source material: naive CD8+ T cells from PBMCs. These receptors were taken from a young man in good health. Some clones in this sample may be carry-over from other donors' samples. Both conserved end residues are part of each CDR3. The D gene is left open where the match is weak. Some rows have no size entry. The others give once, few or many, or a class for an expanded clone.

cdr3_length	clone_size	d_call	v_call	j_call	cdr3_nt	cdr3_aa
11	NA	NA	TRBV27	TRBJ2-1	TGTGCCAGCAGTGAGGGGGGTGAGCAGTTCTTC	CASSEGGEQFF
14	NA	TRBD2	TRBV6-5	TRBJ2-1	TGTGCCAGCAGGAGCGGGGGGTCCTACAATGAGCAGTTCTTC	CASRSGGSYNEQFF
11	NA	NA	TRBV7-6	TRBJ2-1	TGTGCCAGCCGACGGGGTAATGAGCAGTTCTTC	CASRRGNEQFF
15	NA	NA	TRBV27	TRBJ2-3	TGTGCCAGCAGTTCTACCTTGGGCCGCACAGATACGCAGTATTTT	CASSSTLGRTDTQYF
14	NA	NA	TRBV4-3	TRBJ1-5	TGCGCCAGCAGCCGGTCAGGGTACAATCAGCCCCAGCATTTT	CASSRSGYNQPQHF
14	NA	TRBD1	TRBV5-6	TRBJ2-1	TGTGCCAGCAGCCCCGACAGGGGCTACAATGAGCAGTTCTTC	CASSPDRGYNEQFF
13	NA	NA	TRBV6-1	TRBJ1-1	TGTGCCAGCACGAGGGCGCTGGGGACTGAAGCTTTCTTT	CASTRALGTEAFF
15	once	TRBD1	TRBV28	TRBJ2-5	TGTGCCAGCAGTGGTACAGGGGTGGGGCAAGAGACCCAGTACTTC	CASSGTGVGQETQYF
13	once	NA	TRBV19	TRBJ2-1	TGTGCCAGTAGTGCAGCGTTTGCCGATGAGCAGTTCTTC	CASSAAFADEQFF
16	NA	TRBD1	TRBV5-6	TRBJ2-3	TGTGCCAGCAGCTTGGCCAGAGGGGGCCGCACAGATACGCAGTATTTT	CASSLARGGRTDTQYF
15	NA	TRBD2	TRBV11-3	TRBJ2-1	TGTGCCAGCAGCCCCGGACTAGGAGATTACAATGAGCAGTTCTTC	CASSPGLGDYNEQFF
13	NA	NA	TRBV14	TRBJ1-1	TGTGCCAGCAGCCGGCGAGGAGACACTGAAGCTTTCTTT	CASSRRGDTEAFF
17	NA	TRBD2	TRBV7-9	TRBJ2-1	TGTGCCAGCAGCTTAGGCGGCCCTAGCGGGAGTAGGGATGAGCAGTTCTTC	CASSLGGPSGSRDEQFF
11	NA	NA	TRBV2	TRBJ2-7	TGTGCCAGCAGTGAGAGAAACGAGCAGTACTTC	CASSERNEQYF
13	NA	TRBD2	TRBV4-2	TRBJ2-2	TGTGCCAGCAGCCCCGTAGCGGGAGGGGAGCTGTTTTTT	CASSPVAGGELFF
18	NA	TRBD2	TRBV19	TRBJ2-1	TGTGCCAGTAGTCCAGGTCTGGGACTAGCGGGAGACCTCAATGAGCAGTTCTTC	CASSPGLGLAGDLNEQFF
14	NA	NA	TRBV29-1	TRBJ1-1	TGCAGCGTTGAAGATCCTCTAGGGAACACTGAAGCTTTCTTT	CSVEDPLGNTEAFF
13	NA	NA	TRBV6-1	TRBJ2-7	TGTGCCAGCGGGGAGCGGATAAGCTACGAGCAGTACTTC	CASGERISYEQYF
14	NA	NA	TRBV27	TRBJ2-7	TGTGCCAGCAGTCCTCGTGGCAGCTCCTACGAGCAGTACTTC	CASSPRGSSYEQYF
15	NA	NA	TRBV21-1	TRBJ2-7	TGTGCCAGCAGCTTCTGCTACGACAGGGTAAAGATGGAGTACTTC	CASSFCYDRVKMEYF
15	NA	NA	TRBV27	TRBJ1-5	TGTGCCAGCAGTACGTACAGGAATAGCAATCAGCCCCAGCATTTT	CASSTYRNSNQPQHF
15	NA	TRBD2	TRBV5-1	TRBJ2-1	TGCGCCAGCAGCTGGACTAGCGGGAGGTACAATGAGCAGTTCTTC	CASSWTSGRYNEQFF
15	NA	NA	TRBV29-1	TRBJ2-5	TGCAGCGTTGAAGGAGATGTGACGGGGGCAGGGACCCAGTACTTC	CSVEGDVTGAGTQYF
15	NA	TRBD1	TRBV6-6	TRBJ2-1	TGTGCCAGCAGCCATAGGGACAGGGGGCACAATGAGCAGTTCTTC	CASSHRDRGHNEQFF
15	NA	NA	TRBV7-5	TRBJ2-7	TGTGCCAGAAGCCATGGGCGGGACCCGCCTTACGAGCAGTACTTC	CARSHGRDPPYEQYF
15	NA	TRBD2	TRBV27	TRBJ2-1	TGTGCCAGCGCTCCCGGGACTAGCGGAAACAATGAGCAGTTCTTC	CASAPGTSGNNEQFF
15	NA	TRBD1	TRBV15	TRBJ1-2	TGTGCCACCAGCAGAGTTCGGACAGGCGCTGATGGCTACACCTTC	CATSRVRTGADGYTF
14	NA	TRBD1	TRBV18	TRBJ2-7	TGTGCCAGCTCACCGGGACAGGGAGCCTACGAGCAGTACTTC	CASSPGQGAYEQYF
15	NA	TRBD2	TRBV7-3	TRBJ2-1	TGTGCCAGCAGCCACGTAGCGGGAGGGCCCGATGAGCAGTTCTTC	CASSHVAGGPDEQFF
13	NA	TRBD1	TRBV6-5	TRBJ1-5	TGTGCCAGCAGACAGGGGGCCTATCAGCCCCAGCATTTT	CASRQGAYQPQHF
15	NA	TRBD1	TRBV28	TRBJ1-4	TGTGCCAGCAGTTTATTGACAGGGGGTAATGAAAAACTGTTTTTT	CASSLLTGGNEKLFF
15	NA	NA	TRBV6-1	TRBJ2-7	TGTGCCAGCAGTGAACGTCGTGGGGGGGCTTACGAGCAGTACTTC	CASSERRGGAYEQYF
16	NA	TRBD2	TRBV11-2	TRBJ2-1	TGTGCCAGCAGCTTAGTCCTGGGACTACTCTCGAATGAGCAGTTCTTC	CASSLVLGLLSNEQFF
17	NA	NA	TRBV9	TRBJ2-1	TGTGCCAGCAGCGTAGACCCGGCGGTGGGCTCCTACAATGAGCAGTTCTTC	CASSVDPAVGSYNEQFF
12	NA	NA	TRBV4-1	TRBJ2-5	TGCGCCAGCAGCCATTTAAGGGAGACCCAGTACTTC	CASSHLRETQYF
14	NA	TRBD2	TRBV27	TRBJ2-7	TGTGCCAGCAGAGTAGCGGGAGGGCCCCCCGAGCAGTACTTC	CASRVAGGPPEQYF
17	NA	NA	TRBV4-2	TRBJ1-1	TGTGCCAGCAGCCCTACCACCGGCGGGGGGCTTATCACTGAAGCTTTCTTT	CASSPTTGGGLITEAFF
15	NA	TRBD2	TRBV27	TRBJ2-3	TGTGCCAGCAGCTACCGGGACTACCACACAGATACGCAGTATTTT	CASSYRDYHTDTQYF
14	NA	NA	TRBV14	TRBJ2-7	TGTGCCAGCAGCACAAGACGGACGGCCTACGAGCAGTACTTC	CASSTRRTAYEQYF
16	NA	NA	TRBV2	TRBJ2-5	TGTGCCAGCAGTGAAGAATCTCCAGGGGAGGGAGAGACCCAGTACTTC	CASSEESPGEGETQYF
13	NA	NA	TRBV5-1	TRBJ2-3	TGCGCCAGCAGCTGGGTAAGCACAGATACGCAGTATTTT	CASSWVSTDTQYF